A single sample gave rise to the 24 T cell receptor beta chains below, sequenced in a study of PD-1 blockade in classical Hodgkin lymphoma. Some clones are missing from TCRdb's copy, which holds only in-frame ones; the method was immunoSEQ multiplex PCR. The data contain approximately 98,000 clones, roughly nine tenths of them singletons. Every patient relapsed after autologous stem cell transplantation, and brentuximab vedotin exposure varied. The sample in question was peripheral blood mononuclear cells (PBMCs), obtained before the second cycle of nivolumab. These TCRs come from a human donor with classical Hodgkin lymphoma.

This clone was seen repeatedly, ten times or more. The V and J genes are TRBV29-1 and TRBJ1-3; D not resolved. Germline CDR1 SQVTM, CDR2 ANQGSEA. The CDR3 has 15 amino acids. V was pared by 0 bases and J by 0 bases, with 9 bases between. The CDR3 coding sequence is TGCAGCGTTGAAGATCAGGTCATCTCTGGAAACACCATATATTTT. It translates to CSVEDQVISGNTIYF.

This chain connects TRBV19 to TRBJ2-2, with 11 positions matching TRBD2. Per the germline V gene, CDR1 is LNHDA and CDR2 is SQIVND (reference sequence). This CDR3 spans 19 amino acids. V shed 1 base and J 7 bases; nucleotides not matched to a gene: 14. The CDR3 DNA is TGTGCCAGTAGTATAGGTGCGCGACTAGCGGGAACGTGGGTCGGGGAGCTGTTTTTT. Its protein product is CASSIGARLAGTWVGELFF.

A word on this clone: The same CDR3 also results from other DNA sequences found in this sample. The V and J genes are TRBV6-1 and TRBJ2-2; D is tentatively TRBD1 or TRBD2 (6 bases each). Germline loops: CDR1 MNHNS, CDR2 SASEGT. CDR3 length equals 16 residues. Deletions cut 4 bases from V and 4 bases from J, with 16 bases between. The CDR3 here is CASSASSGAVTGELFF. CDR3 bases: TGTGCCAGCAGTGCAAGTTCGGGGGCGGTCACCGGGGAGCTGTTTTTT.

The rearrangement uses TRBV7-6 and TRBJ1-5, with unresolved D. Trimming removed 2 bases from V and 6 bases from J, with 17 bases in between. Germline CDR1 and CDR2: SGHVS and FNYEAQ. The CDR3 covers 16 residues. CDR3 sequence reads: CASSLPGSTIAQPQHF. As DNA, the CDR3 is TGTGCCAGCAGCTTACCCGGATCAACGATTGCTCAGCCCCAGCATTTT.

This rearrangement joins TRBV7-9 to TRBJ2-1, with 9 nucleotides matching TRBD1. The V segment lost 4 bases and the J segment 9 bases; nucleotides outside the gene matches: 13. This CDR3 region has 16 residues. In germline, CDR1 is SEHNR, CDR2 FQNEAQ (reference sequence). The CDR3 nucleotides are TGTGCCAGCAGCTCGAGCGGTGGGACAGGGATTCTTGAGCAGTTCTTC. Amino acids: CASSSSGGTGILEQFF.

The gene calls are TRBV4-3 and TRBJ1-2, with D unresolved. The length of the CDR3 is 16 residues. Germline CDR1 reads LGHNA; CDR2 reads YSLEER. V was shortened by 0 bases and J by 3 bases, with 14 bases between the two germline ends. CDR3 nucleotide sequence: TGCGCCAGCAGCCAAGAAGGAAGCGGCGTGCACTATGGCTACACCTTC. Amino acid sequence: CASSQEGSGVHYGYTF.

The genes are TRBV5-4 and TRBJ2-7, with no clear D. Trimming shortened V by 3 bases and J by 0 bases, and 7 bases separated the two germline ends. The CDR3 consists of 13 residues. Germline CDR1 is SGHNT and CDR2 is YYREEE (reference sequence). The CDR3: CASSSQDSYEQYF. The CDR3 region has the DNA TGTGCCAGCAGCTCTCAAGACTCCTACGAGCAGTACTTC.

The V gene is TRBV30, the J gene TRBJ1-2, with a possible D match to TRBD1 (5 bases). Trimming pared 6 bases from V and 7 bases from J, leaving 21 bases between. The CDR3 runs 14 residues. The germline CDR1 and CDR2 sequences are GTSNPN and SVGIG (reference sequence). As DNA, the CDR3 is TGTGCCTGCCCCAAAGCACCGGGGCTCGGTGGCTACACCTTC. It is translated as CACPKAPGLGGYTF.

The rearrangement links TRBV11-2 to TRBJ1-5; D is ambiguous. The CDR3 contains 15 residues. Trimming cost V 1 base and J 3 bases, with 10 bases left between them. Looked up from germline, CDR1 is SGHAT and CDR2 is FQNNGV. The CDR3 DNA sequence: TGTGCCAGCAGCTTAGGCAGGACTTCCAATCAGCCCCAGCATTTT. It codes for CASSLGRTSNQPQHF.

The chain employs TRBV6-5 and TRBJ1-1; no firm D call. V lost 1 base, J lost 2 bases, and 11 bases lay in between. Germline loops: CDR1 MNHEY, CDR2 SVGAGI. The CDR3 is 15 amino acids. Here the CDR3 reads CASSYFPNGNTEAFF. CDR3 nucleotide sequence: TGTGCCAGCAGTTACTTCCCCAACGGAAACACTGAAGCTTTCTTT.

This chain uses TRBV5-5 with TRBJ2-7; tentatively, D is TRBD1 or TRBD2 (5 bases each). V lost 2 bases and J 6 bases, leaving 15 bases between the germline ends. The CDR3 totals 14 residues. CDR1 and CDR2 (germline): SGHKS, YYEKEE (reference sequence). CDR3 nucleotides: TGTGCCAGCAGCTTTGAGGGGAGCCCGGGCGAGCAGTACTTC. This translates into CASSFEGSPGEQYF.

The rearrangement joins TRBV30 to TRBJ2-2, with D perhaps assigned TRBD1 or TRBD2 (6 bases each). The CDR3 loop spans 16 amino acids. Deletions cut 5 bases from V and 1 base from J, with 17 bases between. Germline V lookup: CDR1 GTSNPN, CDR2 SVGIG (reference sequence). Here the CDR3 reads CAWGFGGHRNTGELFF. CDR3 coding DNA: TGTGCCTGGGGGTTCGGGGGACACCGGAACACCGGGGAGCTGTTTTTT.

The rearrangement uses TRBV19 and TRBJ1-5; D call uncertain. From germline, CDR1 is LNHDA and CDR2 SQIVND (reference sequence). The CDR3 has 15 amino acids. V lost 5 bases and J lost 9, with 20 bases in between. The CDR3 DNA is TGTGCCAGTAGTTGGTCAGGCGGGGAACTCCTGCCCCAGCATTTT. It specifies CASSWSGGELLPQHF.

The J gene is TRBJ2-3, the V gene TRBV7-2; D is uncertain. Germline loops: CDR1 SGHTA, CDR2 FQGNSA. There are 12 residues in the CDR3. Trimming stripped 5 bases from V and 8 bases from J, with 11 bases between. CDR3 loop: CASSHGLVTQYF. The CDR3 region has the DNA TGTGCCAGCAGCCACGGGCTGGTTACGCAGTATTTT.

This clone was counted once. The gene calls are TRBV5-1 and TRBJ2-3; no firm D call. CDR3 length equals 15 residues. Germline values: CDR1 SGHRS, CDR2 YFSETQ. The ends were cut back, 5 bases at V and 1 base at J, with 14 bases in the middle. The chain's CDR3 is CASRQTRAGTDTQYF. Here the CDR3 DNA reads TGCGCCAGCAGACAGACCCGGGCGGGCACAGATACGCAGTATTTT.

The chain employs TRBV6-5 and TRBJ2-1, with D unresolved. The V gene's germline CDR1 is MNHEY and CDR2 SVGAGI. This CDR3 region has 12 residues. Trimming cost V 5 bases and J 8 bases, with 10 bases left between them. CDR3 in DNA: TGTGCCAGCAGTCCCAGATTGGATGAGCAGTTCTTC. Protein: CASSPRLDEQFF.

Regarding this clone: Other DNA sequences of this sample code for an identical CDR3. The chain combines TRBV4-1 with TRBJ2-3; weak D call: TRBD2 (5 bases). From germline, CDR1 is MGHRA and CDR2 YSYEKL. The CDR3 runs 16 residues. Trimming removed 0 bases from V and 0 bases from J, with 10 bases in between. The CDR3 loop is CASSQDPPGSTDTQYF. In nucleotides, the CDR3 is TGCGCCAGCAGCCAAGATCCGCCGGGGAGCACAGATACGCAGTATTTT.

The rearrangement links TRBV30 to TRBJ1-5; possible D gene TRBD1, 5 bases. V was shortened by 4 bases and J by 4 bases, with 11 bases between the two germline ends. CDR1 GTSNPN and CDR2 SVGIG come from the germline V gene (reference sequence). This CDR3 region has 13 residues. The CDR3 DNA reads TGTGCCTGGAATCAGACAGAAAATCAGCCCCAGCATTTT. Translated: CAWNQTENQPQHF. The full variable domain, with the rest looked up from reference TRBV30 and TRBJ1-5, is SQTIHQWPATLVQPVGSPLSLECTVEGTSNPNLYWYRQAAGRGLQLLFYSVGIGQISSEVPQNLSASRPQDRQFILSSKKLLLSDSGFYLCAWNQTENQPQHFGDGTRLSIL.

The V and J genes are TRBV15 and TRBJ1-4; possibly TRBD1 for D (5 bases). The CDR3 length is 13 residues. Germline V gives CDR1 LNHNV, CDR2 YYDKDF (reference sequence). The V end was cut by 3 bases, the J end by 7 bases, with 9 bases between. The CDR3 sequence: CATSSTGGEKLFF. The CDR3 DNA is TGTGCCACCAGCAGTACAGGCGGTGAAAAACTGTTTTTT.

This chain links TRBV4-2 with TRBJ2-1; TRBD2 aligns across 9 bases. The trim removed 0 bases at V and 2 bases at J, leaving 11 bases unmatched. The CDR3 is 19 residues long. The germline V gene encodes CDR1 LGHNA and CDR2 YNFKEQ. This chain's CDR3 is CASSQDWALAGTAYNEQFF. The CDR3 nucleotides are TGTGCCAGCAGCCAAGATTGGGCCCTAGCGGGAACGGCCTACAATGAGCAGTTCTTC.

The rearrangement joins TRBV14 to TRBJ2-7; D remains ambiguous. The CDR3 has 12 residues. The V gene's germline CDR1 is SGHDN and CDR2 FVKESK. With 0 bases removed from V and 6 bases from J, the gap between germline ends came to 6 bases. Here the CDR3 DNA reads TGTGCCAGCAGCCAAGATCCGGGCGAGCAGTACTTC. Its protein product is CASSQDPGEQYF.

In this sample, this clone turned up once. The rearrangement uses TRBV5-1 and TRBJ2-3; possible D gene TRBD1, 6 bases. V was clipped by 2 bases and J by 5 bases, with 15 bases between them. Germline lookup yields CDR1 SGHRS and CDR2 YFSETQ. The CDR3 spans 15 residues. In DNA, the CDR3 is TGCGCCAGCAGCTTCACAGGCCTCAGGGGAGATACGCAGTATTTT. Translated: CASSFTGLRGDTQYF.

The chain couples TRBV19 to TRBJ1-2; D is undetermined. Trimming took 2 bases from V and 4 from J, leaving 8 bases between them. The CDR3 totals 13 residues. CDR1 and CDR2 (germline): LNHDA, SQIVND (reference sequence). This chain's CDR3 is CASSISGIYGYTF. CDR3 DNA: TGTGCCAGTAGTATATCAGGAATCTATGGCTACACCTTC.

The chain joins TRBV23-1 to TRBJ2-7; D unresolved. TRBV23-1 is identified as an open reading frame with a role that is uncertain. CDR3 size: 13 residues. Trimming took off 3 bases at V and 7 bases at J, with 13 bases between the two ends. CDR3 sequence: CASSQDGMEEQYF. For the CDR3, the DNA is TGCGCCAGCAGTCAGGACGGTATGGAAGAGCAGTACTTC.